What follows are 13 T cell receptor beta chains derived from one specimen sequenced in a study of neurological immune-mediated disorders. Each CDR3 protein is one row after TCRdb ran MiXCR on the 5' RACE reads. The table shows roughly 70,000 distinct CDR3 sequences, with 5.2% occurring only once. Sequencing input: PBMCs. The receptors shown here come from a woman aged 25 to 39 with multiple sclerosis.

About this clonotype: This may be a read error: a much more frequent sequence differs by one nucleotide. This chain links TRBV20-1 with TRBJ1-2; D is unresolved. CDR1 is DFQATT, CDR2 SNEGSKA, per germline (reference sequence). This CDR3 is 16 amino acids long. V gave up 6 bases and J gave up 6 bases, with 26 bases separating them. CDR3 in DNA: TGCAGTGCGCCTCATTCTCTACGCGGGAAGGCGAATGGCTACACCTTC. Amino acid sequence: CSAPHSLRGKANGYTF.

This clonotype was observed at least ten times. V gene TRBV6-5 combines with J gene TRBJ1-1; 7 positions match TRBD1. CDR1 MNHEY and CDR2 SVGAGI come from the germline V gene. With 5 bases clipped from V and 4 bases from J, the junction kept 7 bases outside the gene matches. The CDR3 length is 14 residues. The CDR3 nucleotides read TGTGCCAGCAGTAAGGGACAGAAGGGCACTGAAGCTTTCTTT. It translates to CASSKGQKGTEAFF.

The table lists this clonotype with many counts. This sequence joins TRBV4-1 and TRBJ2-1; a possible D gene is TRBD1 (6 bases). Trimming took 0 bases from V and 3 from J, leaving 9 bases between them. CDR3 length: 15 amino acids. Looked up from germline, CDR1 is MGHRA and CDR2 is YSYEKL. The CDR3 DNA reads TGCGCCAGCAGCCAAGATAGGGGGATCTACAATGAGCAGTTCTTC. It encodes CASSQDRGIYNEQFF.

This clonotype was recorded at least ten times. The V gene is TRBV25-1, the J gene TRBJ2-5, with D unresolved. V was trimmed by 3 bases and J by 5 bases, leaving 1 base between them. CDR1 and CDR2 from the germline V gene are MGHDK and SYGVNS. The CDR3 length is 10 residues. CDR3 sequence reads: CASSEETQYF. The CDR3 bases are TGTGCCAGCAGTGAGGAGACCCAGTACTTC. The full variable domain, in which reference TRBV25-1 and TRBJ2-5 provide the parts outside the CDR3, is EADIYQTPRYLVIGTGKKITLECSQTMGHDKMYWYQQDPGMELHLIHYSYGVNSTEKGDLSSESTVSRIRTEHFPLTLESARPSHTSQYLCASSEETQYFGPGTRLLVL.

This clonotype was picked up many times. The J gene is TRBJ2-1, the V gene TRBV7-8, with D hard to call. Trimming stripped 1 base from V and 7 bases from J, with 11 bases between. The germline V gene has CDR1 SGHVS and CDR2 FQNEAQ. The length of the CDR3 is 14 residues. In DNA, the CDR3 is TGTGCCAGCAGCTTAGTGTACCCTCCGAATGAGCAGTTCTTC. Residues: CASSLVYPPNEQFF.

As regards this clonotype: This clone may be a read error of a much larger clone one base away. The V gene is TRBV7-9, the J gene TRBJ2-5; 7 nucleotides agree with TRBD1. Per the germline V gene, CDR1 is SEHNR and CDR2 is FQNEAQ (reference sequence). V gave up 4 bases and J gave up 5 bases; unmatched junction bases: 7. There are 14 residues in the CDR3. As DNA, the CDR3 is TGTGCCAGCAGCTCGGACAGGCGACACGAGACCCAGTACTTC. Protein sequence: CASSSDRRHETQYF.

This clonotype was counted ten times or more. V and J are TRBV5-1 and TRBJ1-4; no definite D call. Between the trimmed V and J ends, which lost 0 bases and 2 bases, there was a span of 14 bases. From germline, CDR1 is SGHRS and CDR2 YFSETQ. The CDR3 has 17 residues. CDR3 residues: CASSLEVRRSTNEKLFF. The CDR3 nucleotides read TGCGCCAGCAGCTTGGAAGTTCGTAGATCGACTAATGAAAAACTGTTTTTT.

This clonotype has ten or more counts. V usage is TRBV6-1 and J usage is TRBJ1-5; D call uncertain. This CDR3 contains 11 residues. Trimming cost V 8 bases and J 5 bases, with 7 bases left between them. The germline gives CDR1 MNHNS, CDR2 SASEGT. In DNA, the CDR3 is TGTGCCAGCGGTAACTATCAGCCCCAGCATTTT. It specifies CASGNYQPQHF.

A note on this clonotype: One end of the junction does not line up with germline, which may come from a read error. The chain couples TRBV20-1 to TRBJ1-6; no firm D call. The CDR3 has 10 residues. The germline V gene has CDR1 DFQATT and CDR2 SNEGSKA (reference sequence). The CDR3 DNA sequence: TGCAGTGCCCTCCTCAGGCTCCACAACTTT. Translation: CSALLRLHNF.

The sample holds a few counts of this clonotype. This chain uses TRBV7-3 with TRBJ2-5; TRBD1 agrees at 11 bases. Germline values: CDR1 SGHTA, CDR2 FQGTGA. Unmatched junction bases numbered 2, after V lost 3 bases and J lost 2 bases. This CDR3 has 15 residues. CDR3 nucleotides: TGTGCCAGCAGCTTGAGGGACAGGGGGCAAGAGACCCAGTACTTC. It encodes CASSLRDRGQETQYF.

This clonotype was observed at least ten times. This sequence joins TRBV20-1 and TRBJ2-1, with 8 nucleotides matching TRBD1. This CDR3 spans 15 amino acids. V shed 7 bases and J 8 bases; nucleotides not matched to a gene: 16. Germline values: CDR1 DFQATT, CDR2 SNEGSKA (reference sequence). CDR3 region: CSVPLVGTGHHEQFF. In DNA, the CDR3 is TGCAGTGTTCCGCTAGTAGGGACAGGTCATCATGAGCAGTTCTTC.

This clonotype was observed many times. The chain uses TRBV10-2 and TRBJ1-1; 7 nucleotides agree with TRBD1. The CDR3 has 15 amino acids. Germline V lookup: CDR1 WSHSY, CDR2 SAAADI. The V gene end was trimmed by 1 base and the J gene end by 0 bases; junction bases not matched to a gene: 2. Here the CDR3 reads CASSELTGVNTEAFF. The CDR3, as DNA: TGCGCCAGCAGTGAGTTAACAGGGGTGAACACTGAAGCTTTCTTT.

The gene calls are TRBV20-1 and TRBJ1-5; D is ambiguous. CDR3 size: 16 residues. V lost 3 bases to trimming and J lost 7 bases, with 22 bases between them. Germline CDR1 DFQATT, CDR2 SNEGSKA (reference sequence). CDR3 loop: CSARDAGGESRQPQHF. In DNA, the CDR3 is TGCAGTGCTAGGGACGCCGGTGGGGAATCCAGGCAGCCCCAGCATTTT.